These 5 T cell receptor beta chains came from one sample sequenced in a study of monozygotic twins with inflammatory bowel disease. TCRdb reprocessed the 5' RACE reads, with one entry per CDR3 protein and no DNA. The sample table includes some 170,000 distinct CDR3 sequences. What was sequenced was blood. The receptors come from a human donor with ulcerative colitis or Crohn's disease, or a healthy co-twin of an affected twin (not recorded which).

The chain uses TRBV5-1 and TRBJ2-5; with no DNA, the TCRdb D assignment of TRBD1 cannot be verified. CDR1 is SGHRS, CDR2 YFSETQ, per germline. The CDR3 sequence is 19 residues long. CDR3 sequence reads: CASSLGRGPQTPRVKTQYF. Together with reference TRBV5-1 and TRBJ2-5, the CDR3 gives the full variable domain: KAGVTQTPRYLIKTRGQQVTLSCSPISGHRSVSWYQQTPGQGLQFLFEYFSETQRNKGNFPGRFSGRQFSNSRSEMNVSTLELGDSALYLCASSLGRGPQTPRVKTQYFGPGTRLLVL.

The genes are TRBV7-9 and TRBJ1-1; TCRdb names TRBD1, which stays unverified in the absence of DNA. This CDR3 comprises 14 residues. The germline CDR1 and CDR2 sequences are SEHNR and FQNEAQ (reference sequence). CDR3 sequence: CASSVQGGNTEAFF.

This sequence joins TRBV7-3 and TRBJ2-3; the D call from TCRdb, TRBD1, cannot be confirmed without DNA. The CDR3 is 15 amino acids. CDR1 is SGHTA, CDR2 FQGTGA, per germline. CDR3 region: CASSLTAGEGDTQYF.

This chain uses TRBV20-1 with TRBJ2-3; the TCRdb call, TRBD2, lacks DNA for checking. CDR3 length equals 14 residues. Germline V gene lookup returns CDR1 DFQATT and CDR2 SNEGSKA (reference sequence). The CDR3 sequence is CSASLAEPTDTQYF.

The chain couples TRBV20-1 to TRBJ2-1; TCRdb's D call of TRBD1 is untestable without DNA. From germline, CDR1 is DFQATT and CDR2 SNEGSKA (reference sequence). The CDR3 has 14 residues. CDR3: CSVEPVSSYNEQFF.